This passage covers 10 T cell receptor beta chains from one sample sequenced in a study of cytomegalovirus exposure and HLA in healthy donors. Vbeta (60) and Jbeta (13) primers were used in the PCR. Assay used: immunoSEQ multiplex PCR; TCRdb lists only in-frame clones, some missing. The profile shows about 160,000 clones, approximately 80% of them singletons. The sequenced sample was PBMCs. These TCRs come from a man aged 25-40 years in good health and CMV-seropositive.

V gene TRBV19 combines with J gene TRBJ2-1, with a possible D match to TRBD1 (5 bases). CDR1 is LNHDA and CDR2 is SQIVND in the germline V gene (reference sequence). This CDR3 contains 12 residues. The V end lost 5 bases, the J end lost 7 bases, and 9 bases lay between the germline ends. The CDR3, as DNA: TGTGCCAGTAGTCCAGCAGGGAATGAGCAGTTCTTC. Its translation: CASSPAGNEQFF.

The chain joins TRBV5-1 to TRBJ1-4; 10 bases line up with TRBD1. J gave up 6 bases and V 4 bases, and 9 bases lay outside the gene matches. CDR3 length: 16 residues. CDR1 and CDR2 from the germline V gene are SGHRS and YFSETQ. The CDR3 DNA follows: TGCGCCAGCAGCCTGGCAACCGGGACAGGGGATGAAAAACTGTTTTTT. It specifies CASSLATGTGDEKLFF.

The chain joins TRBV30 to TRBJ2-3, with 8 bases aligning to TRBD1. The germline V gene encodes CDR1 GTSNPN and CDR2 SVGIG (reference sequence). With 1 base clipped from V and 2 bases from J, the junction kept 5 bases outside the gene matches. CDR3 length: 15 residues. CDR3 region: CAWSGGRGHTDTQYF. CDR3 coding DNA: TGTGCCTGGAGTGGGGGCAGGGGGCACACAGATACGCAGTATTTT.

The CDR3 loop is CASSRQGSYGYTF. The CDR3 coding sequence is TGTGCCAGCAGTCGACAGGGGTCATATGGCTACACCTTC. The chain recombines TRBV6-1 with TRBJ1-2; 8 bases align to TRBD1. This CDR3 contains 13 residues. With 5 bases clipped from V and 5 bases from J, the junction kept 4 bases outside the gene matches. Germline V gene data show CDR1 as MNHNS and CDR2 as SASEGT.

CDR3 coding DNA: TGTGCCAGCACAAAAAGCCTAGGCGAGCAGTACTTC. This translates into CASTKSLGEQYF. The chain uses TRBV6-5 and TRBJ2-7; no firm D call. The germline V and J ends were trimmed by 7 bases and 6 bases, with 13 bases remaining between them. The CDR3 runs to 12 residues. Germline-derived CDR1 and CDR2 are MNHEY and SVGAGI.

This rearrangement joins TRBV5-1 to TRBJ2-3; D might be TRBD2 (5 bases). V was trimmed by 0 bases and J by 7 bases, leaving 12 bases between them. The CDR3 has 14 residues. From germline, CDR1 is SGHRS and CDR2 YFSETQ. The CDR3 DNA sequence: TGCGCCAGCAGCTTGGGATCCGGCGGGCATACGCAGTATTTT. Its translation: CASSLGSGGHTQYF.

The V and J genes are TRBV4-3 and TRBJ2-2; unclear D gene. The germline V gene has CDR1 LGHNA and CDR2 YSLEER. Deletions cut 0 bases from V and 4 bases from J, with 9 bases between. This CDR3 is built from 15 residues. The chain's CDR3 is CASSQELSFTGELFF. CDR3 DNA: TGCGCCAGCAGCCAAGAATTATCGTTCACCGGGGAGCTGTTTTTT.

The chain carries TRBV27 and TRBJ2-5; 8 positions agree with TRBD2. The V gene end was trimmed by 7 bases and the J gene end by 0 bases; junction bases not matched to a gene: 7. This CDR3 spans 15 amino acids. Germline CDR1 reads MNHEY; CDR2 reads SMNVEV (reference sequence). The DNA for the CDR3 is TGTGCCAGCACTCTAAGGACTAGCCACCAAGAGACCCAGTACTTC. Translation: CASTLRTSHQETQYF.

This clone was seen only once. The chain recombines TRBV7-9 with TRBJ1-5, with 9 bases lining up with TRBD1. The CDR3 is made up of 15 amino acids. The trim removed 5 bases at V and 5 bases at J, leaving 7 bases unmatched. Germline V gene sequence: CDR1 SEHNR, CDR2 FQNEAQ (reference sequence). CDR3 in amino acids: CASSPGTGTHQPQHF. The CDR3 region has the DNA TGTGCCAGCAGCCCAGGGACAGGGACACATCAGCCCCAGCATTTT.

The chain joins TRBV29-1 to TRBJ2-7; 7 bases are shared with TRBD2. Germline V CDR1 and CDR2: SQVTM, ANQGSEA. This CDR3 has 12 amino acids. V lost 6 bases and J lost 1; bases outside the gene matches: 3. The CDR3 here is CSVKAGSYEQYF. Written as DNA, the CDR3 is TGCAGCGTGAAAGCGGGATCCTACGAGCAGTACTTC.